The 28 T cell receptor beta chains given below trace back to one sample, sequenced in a study of cytomegalovirus exposure and HLA in healthy donors. Use of 60 Vbeta and 13 Jbeta primers characterized the PCR. The repertoire was sequenced with immunoSEQ multiplex PCR; TCRdb's copy has only in-frame clones and lacks some. The table lists approximately 170,000 clones, less than 85% of them singletons, with 1% in the top ten. The sample consisted of PBMCs. These receptors all stem from a boy between 2 and 10 years old in good health and CMV-seronegative.

This chain uses TRBV2 with TRBJ1-1; 10 bases agree with TRBD1. The CDR3 consists of 18 residues. The V gene end was trimmed by 6 bases and the J gene end by 1 base; junction bases not matched to a gene: 14. From germline, CDR1 is SNHLY and CDR2 FYNNEI. The CDR3 DNA is TGTGCCAGCAGCGTGGGACAGGGGACGCCAACGTGGAACACTGAAGCTTTCTTT. This sequence encodes CASSVGQGTPTWNTEAFF. Looking up the rest from reference TRBV2 and TRBJ1-1 gives the full variable domain: EPEVTQTPSHQVTQMGQEVILRCVPISNHLYFYWYRQILGQKVEFLVSFYNNEISEKSEIFDDQFSVERPDGSNFTLKIRSTKLEDSAMYFCASSVGQGTPTWNTEAFFGQGTRLTVV.

This chain joins TRBV28 and TRBJ2-3; D call uncertain. V dropped 2 bases and J dropped 2 bases, with 5 bases sitting between them. Looked up from germline, CDR1 is MDHEN and CDR2 is SYDVKM. The CDR3 is 13 amino acids. CDR3: CASSLVATDTQYF. The CDR3 bases are TGTGCCAGCAGTTTAGTAGCCACAGATACGCAGTATTTT. Drawing the rest from reference TRBV28 and TRBJ2-3, the complete variable domain is DVKVTQSSRYLVKRTGEKVFLECVQDMDHENMFWYRQDPGLGLRLIYFSYDVKMKEKGDIPEGYSVSREKKERFSLILESASTNQTSMYLCASSLVATDTQYFGPGTRLTVL.

This clone showed up just a few times. V and J are TRBV15 and TRBJ2-1; D might be TRBD2 (6 bases). The CDR3 is made up of 15 amino acids. V was trimmed by 8 bases and J by 0 bases, leaving 14 bases between them. Per germline, CDR1 LNHNV and CDR2 YYDKDF (reference sequence). The CDR3 bases are TGTGCCACCCGGGGGTCAGCGCGCTCCTACAATGAGCAGTTCTTC. Its protein is CATRGSARSYNEQFF.

The V gene is TRBV6-5, the J gene TRBJ1-2; possibly TRBD1 for D (6 bases). The CDR3 consists of 14 residues. Germline-derived CDR1 and CDR2 are MNHEY and SVGAGI. Between the trimmed V and J ends, which lost 5 bases and 2 bases, there was a span of 12 bases. The CDR3 loop reads CASSLLTGNYGYTF. CDR3 in DNA: TGTGCCAGCAGTCTACTTACAGGGAACTATGGCTACACCTTC.

The V call is TRBV4-1, the J call TRBJ2-7; possible D gene TRBD1, 7 bases. The germline V gene encodes CDR1 MGHRA and CDR2 YSYEKL. The CDR3 loop spans 16 amino acids. Trimming took off 4 bases at V and 4 bases at J, with 20 bases between the two ends. Here the CDR3 DNA reads TGCGCCAGCAGCCCTATTTGGAGGGGGCTATCATACGAGCAGTACTTC. As protein: CASSPIWRGLSYEQYF.

V is TRBV6-1 and J is TRBJ1-4; 9 positions agree with TRBD1. V gave up 1 base and J gave up 3 bases; unmatched junction bases: 0. CDR1 and CDR2 (germline): MNHNS, SASEGT. The CDR3 consists of 15 residues. CDR3 DNA sequence: TGTGCCAGCAGTGAAGGACAGGGGGCTAATGAAAAACTGTTTTTT. Amino acid sequence: CASSEGQGANEKLFF.

The chain recombines TRBV5-6 with TRBJ1-2; 8 bases map to TRBD1. V was clipped by 4 bases and J by 4 bases; unmatched bases: 9. The CDR3 is 15 residues long. Germline-derived CDR1 and CDR2 are SGHDT and YYEEEE. The CDR3 spells CASSQETGAGYGYTF. In DNA form, the CDR3 reads TGTGCCAGCAGCCAGGAGACAGGGGCCGGCTATGGCTACACCTTC. The full variable domain, in which reference TRBV5-6 and TRBJ1-2 provide the parts outside the CDR3, is DAGVTQSPTHLIKTRGQQVTLRCSPKSGHDTVSWYQQALGQGPQFIFQYYEEEERQRGNFPDRFSGHQFPNYSSELNVNALLLGDSALYLCASSQETGAGYGYTFGSGTRLTVV.

The chain recombines TRBV14 with TRBJ1-5; D gene ambiguous. CDR3 size: 18 residues. The V gene lost 2 bases and the J gene lost 0 bases, with 17 bases spanning the gap. Germline lookup yields CDR1 SGHDN and CDR2 FVKESK. In DNA, the CDR3 is TGTGCCAGCAGCCAACCCGTGATCCGGGAGTGTAGCAATCAGCCCCAGCATTTT. Translating it yields CASSQPVIRECSNQPQHF. Full variable domain (missing parts from reference TRBV14 and TRBJ1-5): EAGVTQFPSHSVIEKGQTVTLRCDPISGHDNLYWYRRVMGKEIKFLLHFVKESKQDESGMPNNRFLAERTGGTYSTLKVQPAELEDSGVYFCASSQPVIRECSNQPQHFGDGTRLSIL.

This sequence joins TRBV15 and TRBJ2-2; D not certain. The CDR3 runs to 13 residues. V lost 0 bases to trimming and J lost 8 bases, with 7 bases between them. Germline V gene data show CDR1 as LNHNV and CDR2 as YYDKDF (reference sequence). This chain's CDR3 is CATSRDVEGELFF. In DNA form, the CDR3 reads TGTGCCACCAGCAGAGATGTGGAGGGGGAGCTGTTTTTT.

The chain is built from TRBV21-1 and TRBJ1-4; the tabulated D call, TRBD1, remains unverified against the DNA. TRBV21-1 is noted as a pseudogene. This CDR3 is 16 amino acids long. CDR3 amino acids: CAASSRSSYGNEKLFF. CDR3 sequence (DNA): TGTGCCGCCAGCAGCAGGTCGTCGTATGGTAATGAAAAACTGTTTTTT.

The table lists this clone with a few counts. The sample contains more than one DNA sequence encoding this CDR3. The CDR3 loop is CASSLDRDYGYTF. Written as DNA, the CDR3 is TGCGCCAGCAGCTTGGACAGGGACTATGGCTACACCTTC. The V call is TRBV5-1, the J call TRBJ1-2; D might be TRBD1 (6 bases). This CDR3 is built from 13 residues. CDR1 and CDR2 (germline): SGHRS, YFSETQ. Trimming pared 0 bases from V and 3 bases from J, leaving 6 bases between. The full variable domain, rest sourced from reference TRBV5-1 and TRBJ1-2, is KAGVTQTPRYLIKTRGQQVTLSCSPISGHRSVSWYQQTPGQGLQFLFEYFSETQRNKGNFPGRFSGRQFSNSRSEMNVSTLELGDSALYLCASSLDRDYGYTFGSGTRLTVV.

The chain employs TRBV5-1 and TRBJ2-5; 7 bases match TRBD1. V trimming: 4 bases; J trimming: 3 bases; junction bases outside the gene matches: 6. Looked up from germline, CDR1 is SGHRS and CDR2 is YFSETQ. CDR3 length: 14 amino acids. This CDR3 is CASSPPGQKETQYF. For the CDR3, the DNA is TGCGCCAGCAGCCCCCCGGGACAGAAAGAGACCCAGTACTTC. The full variable domain, in which reference TRBV5-1 and TRBJ2-5 provide the parts outside the CDR3, is KAGVTQTPRYLIKTRGQQVTLSCSPISGHRSVSWYQQTPGQGLQFLFEYFSETQRNKGNFPGRFSGRQFSNSRSEMNVSTLELGDSALYLCASSPPGQKETQYFGPGTRLLVL.

The rearrangement links TRBV28 to TRBJ2-3; TRBD2 agrees at 12 bases. The CDR3 totals 17 residues. V shed 5 bases and J 4 bases; nucleotides not matched to a gene: 10. Germline V gives CDR1 MDHEN, CDR2 SYDVKM. CDR3 in DNA: TGTGCCAGCAGTCCCTCTAGCGGGAGGGCCGGGTCAGATACGCAGTATTTT. Translating it yields CASSPSSGRAGSDTQYF.

In this sample, this clone turned up once. This chain joins TRBV10-1 and TRBJ2-3; 7 bases fit TRBD2. Trimming removed 2 bases from V and 1 base from J; junction bases left unmatched: 12. CDR1 is WNHNN and CDR2 is SYGVQD in the germline V gene (reference sequence). This CDR3 is built from 18 residues. The CDR3 protein is CASSEEGIKAGGTDTQYF. CDR3 nucleotides: TGCGCCAGCAGTGAGGAGGGAATCAAGGCGGGGGGCACAGATACGCAGTATTTT.

The chain carries TRBV28 and TRBJ2-7; a weak D match, TRBD1 (6 bases). This CDR3 contains 14 residues. Trimming cost V 10 bases and J 0 bases, with 16 bases left between them. Per the germline V gene, CDR1 is MDHEN and CDR2 is SYDVKM. The DNA of the CDR3 is TGTGCCACGCAGGGGCTTAGTATCTCCTACGAGCAGTACTTC. Translating gives CATQGLSISYEQYF. The full variable domain, its missing parts supplied by reference TRBV28 and TRBJ2-7, is DVKVTQSSRYLVKRTGEKVFLECVQDMDHENMFWYRQDPGLGLRLIYFSYDVKMKEKGDIPEGYSVSREKKERFSLILESASTNQTSMYLCATQGLSISYEQYFGPGTRLTVT.

The rearrangement joins TRBV9 to TRBJ1-2; 9 bases line up with TRBD1. V gave up 9 bases and J gave up 6 bases; unmatched junction bases: 6. The CDR3 length is 12 residues. Germline lookup yields CDR1 SGDLS and CDR2 YYNGEE. The CDR3 loop reads CATRTGGDGYTF. The CDR3 nucleotides are TGTGCCACACGAACAGGGGGCGATGGCTACACCTTC.

The chain couples TRBV2 to TRBJ1-4; D uncertain. CDR1 is SNHLY and CDR2 is FYNNEI in the germline V gene. This CDR3 has 14 residues. Trimming left V 4 bases short and J 7 bases short, with 13 bases between. The CDR3 region is CASSGPSRGEKLFF. In nucleotides, the CDR3 is TGTGCCAGCAGTGGACCAAGTCGAGGTGAAAAACTGTTTTTT.

The table lists this clone with a few counts. The V and J genes are TRBV18 and TRBJ1-1; 9 bases match TRBD1. The CDR3 extends over 13 amino acids. J was trimmed by 5 bases and V by 3 bases; bases with no gene match: 1. Per the germline V gene, CDR1 is KGHSH and CDR2 is LQKENI. This CDR3 is CASSPTGGTEAFF. The CDR3 region has the DNA TGTGCCAGCTCACCGACAGGGGGGACTGAAGCTTTCTTT.

The CDR3 protein is CASSLKSGWDTQYF. The CDR3 coding sequence is TGTGCCAGCAGTTTAAAGTCGGGGTGGGATACGCAGTATTTT. V gene TRBV27 combines with J gene TRBJ2-3; TRBD2 is a possible D gene (5 bases). Germline V gives CDR1 MNHEY, CDR2 SMNVEV (reference sequence). The CDR3 loop spans 14 amino acids. V was trimmed by 2 bases and J by 6 bases, leaving 12 bases between them.

The rearrangement uses TRBV19 and TRBJ2-7; 9 bases line up with TRBD1. The CDR3 is 15 amino acids. V was clipped by 7 bases and J by 2 bases; unmatched bases: 9. CDR1 and CDR2 from the germline V gene are LNHDA and SQIVND (reference sequence). The CDR3 protein is CASTQFRDRAYEQYF. DNA of the CDR3: TGTGCCAGTACCCAGTTCCGGGACAGGGCCTACGAGCAGTACTTC. The variable domain in full, with the rest retrieved from reference TRBV19 and TRBJ2-7, is DGGITQSPKYLFRKEGQNVTLSCEQNLNHDAMYWYRQDPGQGLRLIYYSQIVNDFQKGDIAEGYSVSREKKESFPLTVTSAQKNPTAFYLCASTQFRDRAYEQYFGPGTRLTVT.

The chain links TRBV28 to TRBJ2-2, with TRBD1 matching 7 bases. Looked up from germline, CDR1 is MDHEN and CDR2 is SYDVKM. This CDR3 contains 15 residues. V lost 6 bases, J lost 2 bases, and 6 bases stayed unmatched. CDR3 sequence (DNA): TGTGCCAGCAGCCCCGGGACAGTTAACACCGGGGAGCTGTTTTTT. Its protein is CASSPGTVNTGELFF. The full variable domain, in which reference TRBV28 and TRBJ2-2 provide the parts outside the CDR3, is DVKVTQSSRYLVKRTGEKVFLECVQDMDHENMFWYRQDPGLGLRLIYFSYDVKMKEKGDIPEGYSVSREKKERFSLILESASTNQTSMYLCASSPGTVNTGELFFGEGSRLTVL.

This chain joins TRBV15 and TRBJ2-3, with 7 nucleotides matching TRBD2. The length of the CDR3 is 15 residues. Germline CDR1 and CDR2: LNHNV and YYDKDF (reference sequence). The junction had 7 bases not matched to a gene; V was cut back by 2 bases and J by 5 bases. The CDR3 nucleotides are TGTGCCACCAGCAGACCTGGACTAGGAGGAGATACGCAGTATTTT. It specifies CATSRPGLGGDTQYF.

The rearrangement uses TRBV18 and TRBJ1-1; the D gene is possibly TRBD1 (5 bases). Trimming pared 0 bases from V and 6 bases from J, leaving 8 bases between. This CDR3 spans 13 amino acids. Germline values: CDR1 KGHSH, CDR2 LQKENI. CDR3 coding DNA: TGTGCCAGCTCACCACCCTGGGGGGCTGAAGCTTTCTTT. This codes for CASSPPWGAEAFF.

The V and J genes are TRBV28 and TRBJ1-2, with unresolved D. This CDR3 contains 14 residues. Trimming cost V 3 bases and J 3 bases, with 11 bases left between them. CDR1 and CDR2 (germline): MDHEN, SYDVKM. The CDR3 DNA reads TGTGCCAGCAGTTTCAACACAGCACACTATGGCTACACCTTC. This encodes CASSFNTAHYGYTF.

The rearrangement joins TRBV19 to TRBJ2-3, with D uncertain. The CDR3 totals 13 residues. Trimming stripped 6 bases from V and 2 bases from J, with 9 bases between. From germline, CDR1 is LNHDA and CDR2 SQIVND (reference sequence). CDR3 loop: CASSPGATDTQYF. DNA for the CDR3: TGTGCCAGTAGCCCCGGTGCCACAGATACGCAGTATTTT.

This clone was counted a single time. This rearrangement joins TRBV11-2 to TRBJ2-4, with TRBD2 identical over 7 bases. The CDR3 extends over 16 amino acids. The trim removed 1 base at V and 0 bases at J, leaving 3 bases unmatched. Germline-derived CDR1 and CDR2 are SGHAT and FQNNGV. The CDR3 is CASSLVGGRAKNIQYF. CDR3 coding DNA: TGTGCCAGCAGCTTAGTCGGCGGGAGAGCCAAAAACATTCAGTACTTC.

The chain links TRBV5-1 to TRBJ1-1; no clear D. Germline values: CDR1 SGHRS, CDR2 YFSETQ. With 0 bases removed from V and 3 bases from J, the gap between germline ends came to 9 bases. The CDR3 is 14 amino acids. Written as DNA, the CDR3 is TGCGCCAGCAGCTTGGGTAACGGGGACACTGAAGCTTTCTTT. This encodes CASSLGNGDTEAFF.

J is TRBJ1-2 and V is TRBV30; no clear D. The CDR3 extends over 13 amino acids. V was cut by 2 bases and J by 4 bases, with 11 bases left in between. The germline gives CDR1 GTSNPN, CDR2 SVGIG (reference sequence). This chain's CDR3 is CAWSQRDLYGYTF. The CDR3, as DNA: TGTGCCTGGAGTCAGCGAGATCTCTATGGCTACACCTTC.